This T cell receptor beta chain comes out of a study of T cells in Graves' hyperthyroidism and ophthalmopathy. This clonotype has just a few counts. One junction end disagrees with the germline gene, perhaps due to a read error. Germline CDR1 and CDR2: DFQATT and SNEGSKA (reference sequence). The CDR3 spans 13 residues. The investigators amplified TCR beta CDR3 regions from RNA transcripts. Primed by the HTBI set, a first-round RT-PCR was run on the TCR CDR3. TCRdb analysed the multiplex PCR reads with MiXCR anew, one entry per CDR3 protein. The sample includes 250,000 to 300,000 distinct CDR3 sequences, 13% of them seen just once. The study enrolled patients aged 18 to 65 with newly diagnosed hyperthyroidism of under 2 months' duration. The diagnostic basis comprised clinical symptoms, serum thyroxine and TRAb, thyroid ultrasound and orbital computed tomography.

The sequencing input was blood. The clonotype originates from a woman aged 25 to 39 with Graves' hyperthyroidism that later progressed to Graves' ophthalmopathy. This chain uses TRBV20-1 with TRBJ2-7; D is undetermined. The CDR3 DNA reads TGCAGTGCCAGACCGATGGGCCACTACGGGCAGTACTTC. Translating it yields CSARPMGHYGQYF.